This T cell receptor (beta chain) emerged from a study of cytomegalovirus exposure and HLA in healthy donors. General study results and limits: Overall, roughly 170 TCR beta chains were annotated as cytomegalovirus-associated.

The primer mix had 60 Vbeta and 13 Jbeta primers. Assay: immunoSEQ multiplex PCR; the TCRdb copy retains only in-frame clones and omits some. The sample has about 130,000 clones; 65% to 90% are singletons. As to this clone: Antigen specificity is unknown.

V shed 5 bases and J 4 bases; nucleotides not matched to a gene: 3. Germline CDR1 and CDR2: SGHVS and FNYEAQ. The CDR3 spans 14 residues. The sequence derives from a young man in good health and CMV-seronegative. Sequencing input: PBMCs. V gene TRBV7-6 combines with J gene TRBJ1-5; 9 bases fit TRBD1. Written as DNA, the CDR3 is TGTGCCAGCAGCCCACAGGGGGCGAATCAGCCCCAGCATTTT. Protein sequence: CASSPQGANQPQHF. Filled out from reference TRBV7-6 and TRBJ1-5, the complete variable domain reads GAGVSQSPRYKVTKRGQDVALRCDPISGHVSLYWYRQALGQGPEFLTYFNYEAQQDKSGLPNDRFSAERPEGSISTLTIQRTEQRDSAMYRCASSPQGANQPQHFGDGTRLSIL.